The 19 T cell receptor beta chains below all came from one sample that was sequenced in a study of T cell repertoires in cytomegalovirus infection. TCRdb reanalysed the reads using MiXCR and keeps one entry per CDR3 protein. Of some 440,000 distinct CDR3 sequences in the sample, around 32% were seen once. Sequenced input: PBMCs. The receptors originated from a human donor in good health (CMV status not recorded). Some clones in this sample may be carry-over from other donors' samples.

Here the CDR3 DNA reads TGTGCCAGCAGTTTAATGGGAAGCTCCTACGAGCAGTACTTC. This encodes CASSLMGSSYEQYF. The chain carries TRBV12-3 or TRBV12-4 and TRBJ2-7, with unresolved D. This CDR3 contains 14 residues. The V end lost 2 bases, the J end lost 0 bases, and 8 bases lay between the germline ends.

This clonotype was seen just once. The conserved closing phenylalanine or tryptophan is absent in this CDR3, likely reflecting a read error. V is TRBV7-8 and J is TRBJ2-1; 13 nucleotides agree with TRBD2. The length of the CDR3 is 15 residues. V trimming: 7 bases; J trimming: 5 bases; junction bases outside the gene matches: 5. CDR1 SGHVS and CDR2 FQNEAQ come from the germline V gene. CDR3 in DNA: TGTGCCAGCATCGTAGGGACTAGCGGGGACAATGAGCAGTTCTTA. Its translation is CASIVGTSGDNEQFL.

J is TRBJ2-7 and V is TRBV6-2 or TRBV6-3; tentative D call: TRBD1 (5 bases). CDR1 and CDR2 from the germline V gene are MNHEY and SVGEGT. The V gene lost 4 bases and the J gene lost 2 bases, with 12 bases spanning the gap. CDR3 size: 14 residues. CDR3 sequence: CASSWAGPTYEQYF. The CDR3 bases are TGTGCCAGCAGTTGGGCAGGGCCCACCTACGAGCAGTACTTC.

The V gene is TRBV5-1, the J gene TRBJ1-2; D is possibly TRBD1 (5 bases). Germline assignment: CDR1 SGHRS and CDR2 YFSETQ. This CDR3 is 14 amino acids long. Trimming stripped 4 bases from V and 2 bases from J, with 12 bases between. The CDR3 protein is CASSLQTVNYGYTF. The DNA of the CDR3 is TGCGCCAGCAGCCTTCAGACAGTAAACTATGGCTACACCTTC.

Details on this clonotype: An end of the junction does not agree with germline; a read error may underlie this. The J gene is TRBJ1-1, the V gene TRBV7-2, with D possibly matching TRBD1 (5 bases). The CDR3 extends over 15 amino acids. The germline V gene encodes CDR1 SGHTA and CDR2 FQGNSA. The CDR3 region is CASSLARQRNTEALF. In nucleotides, the CDR3 is TGCGCCAGCAGCTTAGCAAGACAGAGGAACACTGAAGCTTTATTT.

This clonotype was seen repeatedly, ten times or more. The genes are TRBV6-2 or TRBV6-3 and TRBJ2-7; D unclear. Trimming stripped 6 bases from V and 7 bases from J, with 13 bases between. This CDR3 is built from 12 residues. Germline values: CDR1 MNHEY, CDR2 SVGEGT. The DNA for the CDR3 is TGTGCCAGCAGCAACACGGCCCGGGAGCAGTACTTC. Translating gives CASSNTAREQYF.

The V gene is TRBV5-1, the J gene TRBJ2-7, with D perhaps matching TRBD1 (5 bases). The CDR3 is 15 residues long. CDR1 is SGHRS, CDR2 YFSETQ, per germline. V shed 2 bases and J shed 4 bases, with 16 bases lying between them. CDR3 amino acids: CASSFVQGKSYEQYF. In nucleotides, the CDR3 is TGCGCCAGCAGCTTCGTCCAGGGTAAATCGTACGAGCAGTACTTC.

This clonotype showed up just a few times. This sequence joins TRBV28 and TRBJ2-7; possibly TRBD1 or TRBD2 for D (6 bases each). This CDR3 comprises 15 residues. Between the trimmed V and J ends, which lost 6 bases and 5 bases, there was a span of 20 bases. In germline, CDR1 is MDHEN, CDR2 SYDVKM. The CDR3 region has the DNA TGTGCCAGCAGCACAATAGGGGGAGGTTGGAACGAGCAGTACTTC. This gives the protein CASSTIGGGWNEQYF.

The sample holds many counts of this clonotype. The V gene is TRBV11-2, the J gene TRBJ1-1; a possible D gene is TRBD1 (5 bases). The CDR3 covers 14 residues. Germline CDR1 and CDR2: SGHAT and FQNNGV. Trimming cost V 5 bases and J 1 base, with 11 bases left between them. CDR3 DNA sequence: TGTGCCAGCAGCACGCAAACAGGGAACACTGAAGCTTTCTTT. This gives the protein CASSTQTGNTEAFF.

The CDR3 spells CASSEAGYNEQFF. The CDR3 DNA follows: TGTGCCAGCAGCGAAGCAGGGTACAATGAGCAGTTCTTC. The chain has TRBV9 and TRBJ2-1; D might be TRBD1 (5 bases). Germline assignment: CDR1 SGDLS and CDR2 YYNGEE. Trimming pared 3 bases from V and 4 bases from J, leaving 8 bases between. The CDR3 is 13 amino acids. The variable domain in full, completed from reference TRBV9 and TRBJ2-1, reads DSGVTQTPKHLITATGQRVTLRCSPRSGDLSVYWYQQSLDQGLQFLIQYYNGEERAKGNILERFSAQQFPDLHSELNLSSLELGDSALYFCASSEAGYNEQFFGPGTRLTVL.

This clonotype was picked up a small number of times. The chain is built from TRBV15 and TRBJ2-6; D gene unclear. Germline assignment: CDR1 LNHNV and CDR2 YYDKDF (reference sequence). This CDR3 region has 17 residues. V was clipped by 1 base and J by 0 bases, with 10 bases between them. As DNA, the CDR3 is TGTGCCACCAGCAGAGGTGATCGTTCCTCTGGGGCCAACGTCCTGACTTTC. Amino acid sequence: CATSRGDRSSGANVLTF.

This clonotype appeared many times. The CDR3: CASSLTGSTEAFF. The CDR3 bases are TGTGCCAGCAGTTTGACGGGGAGCACTGAAGCTTTCTTT. The J gene is TRBJ1-1, the V gene TRBV27, with D unresolved. V was shortened by 3 bases and J by 4 bases, with 9 bases between the two germline ends. The germline gives CDR1 MNHEY, CDR2 SMNVEV (reference sequence). The CDR3 covers 13 residues.

This clonotype was recorded a few times. The chain recombines TRBV7-9 with TRBJ2-1; no clear D. The CDR3 has 12 amino acids. V was pared by 5 bases and J by 9 bases, with 11 bases between. Germline V gene sequence: CDR1 SEHNR, CDR2 FQNEAQ (reference sequence). The CDR3 spells CASSPHSPEQFF. The CDR3 bases are TGTGCCAGCAGCCCCCATAGCCCTGAGCAGTTCTTC.

V gene TRBV20-1 combines with J gene TRBJ2-7, with TRBD2 identical over 10 bases. Trimming removed 6 bases from V and 3 bases from J; junction bases left unmatched: 8. Germline CDR1 is DFQATT and CDR2 is SNEGSKA (reference sequence). The CDR3 length is 14 residues. The CDR3 region is CSARAGGPGYEQYF. The CDR3 DNA sequence: TGCAGTGCGCGAGCGGGGGGGCCGGGCTACGAGCAGTACTTC.

Turning to this clonotype: A read error is likely, as this CDR3 ends without the conserved phenylalanine or tryptophan. The chain employs TRBV7-6 and TRBJ2-4; the D is unclear. Trimming took off 0 bases at V and 12 bases at J, with 9 bases between the two ends. Per germline, CDR1 SGHVS and CDR2 FNYEAQ. The CDR3 is made up of 12 amino acids. For the CDR3, the DNA is TGTGCCAGCAGCTTAGCAGGCGATCATCAGTACATC. It specifies CASSLAGDHQYI.

This rearrangement joins TRBV5-1 to TRBJ2-5; 7 nucleotides line up with TRBD1. CDR1 and CDR2 (germline): SGHRS, YFSETQ. With 5 bases clipped from V and 5 bases from J, the junction kept 6 bases outside the gene matches. The CDR3 covers 13 residues. The CDR3: CASRNRGGETQYF. CDR3 bases: TGCGCCAGCAGGAACAGGGGTGGGGAGACCCAGTACTTC.

A note on this clonotype: Compared with germline, one end of the junction differs, possibly owing to a read error. The chain couples TRBV6-8 to TRBJ2-1; 10 nucleotides line up with TRBD2. CDR1 and CDR2 (germline): MNHGY, SAAAGT. This CDR3 contains 15 residues. The CDR3 nucleotides read TGTGCCGGCAGACTAGCGGGTAGATCCTACAATGAGCAGTTCTTC. This codes for CAGRLAGRSYNEQFF.

This clonotype showed up just a few times. V gene TRBV12-3 or TRBV12-4 combines with J gene TRBJ2-2; a possible D gene is TRBD1 (6 bases). V dropped 10 bases and J dropped 4 bases, with 13 bases sitting between them. The CDR3 runs 13 residues. The CDR3 region is CATPLRGTGELFF. The CDR3 bases are TGTGCCACCCCTCTCAGGGGCACCGGGGAGCTGTTTTTT.

This clonotype occurred a few times. This chain links TRBV7-3 with TRBJ1-2; D gene uncertain. The germline CDR1 and CDR2 sequences are SGHTA and FQGTGA. This CDR3 has 12 residues. Trimming pared 5 bases from V and 2 bases from J, leaving 6 bases between. CDR3 coding DNA: TGTGCCAGCAGCGTGACAAACTATGGCTACACCTTC. Translation: CASSVTNYGYTF.